A single sample gave rise to the 21 T cell receptor beta chains below, sequenced in a study of cytomegalovirus exposure and HLA in healthy donors. The assay was immunoSEQ multiplex PCR, and TCRdb's table has in-frame clones only and misses some. The sample lists approximately 170,000 clones, less than 85% occurring once. Material for sequencing was PBMCs. The receptors come from a man younger than 30 in good health and CMV-seropositive.

The chain employs TRBV5-1 and TRBJ2-3, with TRBD2 matching over 9 bases. This CDR3 region has 16 residues. V lost 4 bases and J lost 4; bases outside the gene matches: 10. Per germline, CDR1 SGHRS and CDR2 YFSETQ. CDR3 nucleotides: TGCGCCAGCAGCACTATAGCGGGAGAGGTCCCAGATACGCAGTATTTT. Amino acid sequence: CASSTIAGEVPDTQYF.

This sequence joins TRBV5-4 and TRBJ1-4; no reliable D call. V gave up 0 bases and J gave up 3 bases, with 6 bases separating them. This CDR3 has 14 amino acids. Germline V gives CDR1 SGHNT, CDR2 YYREEE (reference sequence). The CDR3 sequence: CASSLANSNEKLFF. Written as DNA, the CDR3 is TGTGCCAGCAGCTTGGCCAACTCTAATGAAAAACTGTTTTTT. Full variable domain (outside the CDR3, taken from reference TRBV5-4 and TRBJ1-4): ETGVTQSPTHLIKTRGQQVTLRCSSQSGHNTVSWYQQALGQGPQFIFQYYREEENGRGNFPPRFSGLQFPNYSSELNVNALELDDSALYLCASSLANSNEKLFFGSGTQLSVL.

This clone is a singleton in its sample. The chain couples TRBV30 to TRBJ2-7; D is undetermined. V dropped 0 bases and J dropped 1 base, with 13 bases sitting between them. Germline V gene data show CDR1 as GTSNPN and CDR2 as SVGIG (reference sequence). The CDR3 has 15 amino acids. CDR3: CAWSVLFGVSYEQYF. As DNA, the CDR3 is TGTGCCTGGAGTGTACTATTCGGTGTATCCTACGAGCAGTACTTC.

The chain joins TRBV19 to TRBJ1-2; 7 bases match TRBD1. CDR1 LNHDA and CDR2 SQIVND come from the germline V gene (reference sequence). The CDR3 length is 15 residues. The ends lost 5 bases at V and 3 bases at J; junction bases unmatched: 9. The CDR3 loop is CASSLYRDSDYGYTF. Written as DNA, the CDR3 is TGTGCCAGTAGTTTATACCGGGACAGTGACTATGGCTACACCTTC.

In its sample, this clone was seen a few times. The V gene is TRBV7-9, the J gene TRBJ2-7; 7 bases are shared with TRBD1. CDR1 SEHNR and CDR2 FQNEAQ come from the germline V gene (reference sequence). This CDR3 has 13 residues. Unmatched junction bases numbered 6, after V lost 7 bases and J lost 3 bases. CDR3 sequence reads: CASTRDRDYEQYF. CDR3 in DNA: TGTGCCAGCACCCGGGACAGAGACTACGAGCAGTACTTC.

V and J are TRBV30 and TRBJ2-1; D perhaps matches TRBD1 (5 bases). With 1 base removed from V and 4 bases from J, the gap between germline ends came to 14 bases. Germline V CDR1 and CDR2: GTSNPN, SVGIG (reference sequence). This CDR3 is 15 amino acids long. CDR3 sequence: CAWSGWGRDYNEQFF. DNA of the CDR3: TGTGCCTGGAGTGGGTGGGGCAGGGATTACAATGAGCAGTTCTTC.

This clone has only a few counts. The chain joins TRBV29-1 to TRBJ1-2; D remains ambiguous. The germline V gene encodes CDR1 SQVTM and CDR2 ANQGSEA. V lost 3 bases and J 3 bases, leaving 11 bases between the germline ends. This CDR3 has 13 residues. Written as DNA, the CDR3 is TGCAGCGTTGAGACCGGGGATGACTATGGCTACACCTTC. Translating it yields CSVETGDDYGYTF.

V usage is TRBV30 and J usage is TRBJ2-7; D possibly corresponds to TRBD2 (6 bases). Trimming stripped 3 bases from V and 1 base from J, with 13 bases between. Germline CDR1 and CDR2: GTSNPN and SVGIG (reference sequence). The CDR3 sequence is 14 residues long. The CDR3 spells CAWRGGPESYEQYF. The CDR3 DNA reads as TGTGCCTGGAGGGGAGGACCCGAGTCCTACGAGCAGTACTTC. Using reference TRBV30 and TRBJ2-7 for the parts outside the CDR3, the full variable domain is SQTIHQWPATLVQPVGSPLSLECTVEGTSNPNLYWYRQAAGRGLQLLFYSVGIGQISSEVPQNLSASRPQDRQFILSSKKLLLSDSGFYLCAWRGGPESYEQYFGPGTRLTVT.

The chain joins TRBV5-5 to TRBJ2-1; 8 bases align to TRBD1. Looked up from germline, CDR1 is SGHKS and CDR2 is YYEKEE (reference sequence). Trimming at V came to 0 bases and at J to 8 bases, leaving 7 bases not matched to a gene. CDR3 length: 15 amino acids. Written as DNA, the CDR3 is TGTGCCAGCAGCTTGGTCTGGACAGGGTCGGATGAGCAGTTCTTC. Translating gives CASSLVWTGSDEQFF.

The chain joins TRBV30 to TRBJ2-6; 11 nucleotides line up with TRBD1. V was pared by 0 bases and J by 2 bases, with 3 bases of the junction left unmatched. This CDR3 comprises 17 residues. Germline V gene lookup returns CDR1 GTSNPN and CDR2 SVGIG (reference sequence). CDR3 in amino acids: CAWSVGQGATGANVLTF. The DNA for the CDR3 is TGTGCCTGGAGTGTAGGACAGGGGGCTACTGGGGCCAACGTCCTGACTTTC.

The chain links TRBV6-5 to TRBJ2-3; D is ambiguous. Germline V gene data show CDR1 as MNHEY and CDR2 as SVGAGI. This CDR3 region has 14 residues. V was pared by 4 bases and J by 4 bases, with 12 bases between. CDR3 sequence: CASSFSTRADTQYF. The CDR3 nucleotides read TGTGCCAGCAGTTTCTCAACCCGGGCAGATACGCAGTATTTT.

This chain joins TRBV5-4 and TRBJ2-3; perhaps TRBD2 as D (6 bases). This CDR3 contains 12 residues. Germline V gene lookup returns CDR1 SGHNT and CDR2 YYREEE (reference sequence). Trimming stripped 7 bases from V and 6 bases from J, with 12 bases between. CDR3 in DNA: TGTGCCAGCGGTGGGGGGATGGATACGCAGTATTTT. Translating it yields CASGGGMDTQYF.

The chain links TRBV2 to TRBJ2-7; 9 bases line up with TRBD1. Germline V gene data show CDR1 as SNHLY and CDR2 as FYNNEI. CDR3 length equals 14 residues. The ends lost 6 bases at V and 3 bases at J; junction bases unmatched: 6. This CDR3 is CASRETGGGYEQYF. The CDR3 DNA sequence: TGTGCCAGCAGAGAGACAGGGGGAGGCTACGAGCAGTACTTC.

The CDR3 region has the DNA TGTGCCAGCAGGGACAGGGGAAACACTGAAGCTTTCTTT. Protein product: CASRDRGNTEAFF. The V and J genes are TRBV27 and TRBJ1-1, with 9 bases fitting TRBD1. Germline V gene sequence: CDR1 MNHEY, CDR2 SMNVEV (reference sequence). This CDR3 has 13 residues. The V and J ends lost 6 bases and 2 bases, in that order; junction bases with no gene match: 1.

The V gene is TRBV27, the J gene TRBJ2-7; maybe TRBD1 (5 bases). V was trimmed by 0 bases and J by 4 bases, leaving 13 bases between them. Germline V CDR1 and CDR2: MNHEY, SMNVEV (reference sequence). The CDR3 is made up of 15 amino acids. The DNA for the CDR3 is TGTGCCAGCAGTTTATCCCACTACAGGCTATACGAGCAGTACTTC. Translating gives CASSLSHYRLYEQYF.

Details on this clone: Other DNA sequences from this sample encode an identical CDR3 as well. The chain couples TRBV27 to TRBJ1-2; D possibly corresponds to TRBD1 (5 bases). CDR1 and CDR2 from the germline V gene are MNHEY and SMNVEV (reference sequence). Trimming pared 2 bases from V and 5 bases from J, leaving 9 bases between. The CDR3 spans 13 residues. The CDR3 is CASSLQGGYGYTF. Here the CDR3 DNA reads TGTGCCAGCAGTTTACAGGGAGGGTATGGCTACACCTTC.

The V gene is TRBV5-1, the J gene TRBJ1-1; possible D gene TRBD1, 5 bases. Germline V gene sequence: CDR1 SGHRS, CDR2 YFSETQ. This CDR3 is built from 11 residues. The V end was cut by 2 bases, the J end by 11 bases, with 10 bases between. This CDR3 reads CASSFGGEAFF. The CDR3, as DNA: TGCGCCAGCAGCTTTGGAGGGGAGGCTTTCTTT.

This clone was counted between two and nine times. The chain is built from TRBV28 and TRBJ2-7; a weak D match, TRBD1 (6 bases). This CDR3 contains 16 residues. Trimming took off 2 bases at V and 2 bases at J, with 16 bases between the two ends. The germline gives CDR1 MDHEN, CDR2 SYDVKM. The CDR3 nucleotides are TGTGCCAGCAGTTTAGAGCTGCTGGGGACAACCTACGAGCAGTACTTC. Protein sequence: CASSLELLGTTYEQYF.

The J gene is TRBJ2-5, the V gene TRBV14; 8 nucleotides line up with TRBD2. V shed 3 bases and J 2 bases; nucleotides not matched to a gene: 11. From germline, CDR1 is SGHDN and CDR2 FVKESK. The CDR3 sequence is 17 residues long. The DNA of the CDR3 is TGTGCCAGCAGCCATTTTAGCGGGGCCGTGGGGCAAGAGACCCAGTACTTC. It specifies CASSHFSGAVGQETQYF.

The table lists this clone with a few counts. The chain joins TRBV7-9 to TRBJ2-3; D unclear. With 2 bases removed from V and 2 bases from J, the gap between germline ends came to 5 bases. The CDR3 consists of 13 residues. CDR1 is SEHNR and CDR2 is FQNEAQ in the germline V gene (reference sequence). The DNA for the CDR3 is TGTGCCAGCAGCTTACAGATCACAGATACGCAGTATTTT. As protein: CASSLQITDTQYF. The complete variable domain, with remaining parts taken from reference TRBV7-9 and TRBJ2-3, reads DTGVSQNPRHKITKRGQNVTFRCDPISEHNRLYWYRQTLGQGPEFLTYFQNEAQLEKSRLLSDRFSAERPKGSFSTLEIQRTEQGDSAMYLCASSLQITDTQYFGPGTRLTVL.

This clone was seen only once. The chain joins TRBV28 to TRBJ2-1, with a tentative D call TRBD2 (5 bases). Trimming stripped 1 base from V and 6 bases from J, with 10 bases between. The CDR3 is made up of 14 amino acids. Germline-derived CDR1 and CDR2 are MDHEN and SYDVKM. The CDR3 region is CASSLSVATNEQFF. CDR3 DNA: TGTGCCAGCAGTTTATCGGTAGCGACCAATGAGCAGTTCTTC. The whole variable domain, filled in from reference TRBV28 and TRBJ2-1, reads DVKVTQSSRYLVKRTGEKVFLECVQDMDHENMFWYRQDPGLGLRLIYFSYDVKMKEKGDIPEGYSVSREKKERFSLILESASTNQTSMYLCASSLSVATNEQFFGPGTRLTVL.